The T cell receptor beta chain under discussion was sequenced for a study of blood T cell repertoires in COVID-19. About the study: Both acute and convalescent COVID-19 samples were obtained from the United States, Italy and Spain. PBMCs, B-cell-depleted T cells, or T cells provided the cDNA or gDNA that made up the material.

Trimming shortened V by 1 base and J by 0 bases, and 11 bases separated the two germline ends. In germline, CDR1 is SGHRS, CDR2 YFSETQ. This CDR3 spans 17 amino acids. Per the authors' pipeline: By means of reference gene primer amplification, nucleated cell counts were estimated. Assay used: immunoSEQ multiplex PCR; TCRdb lists only in-frame clones, some missing. The D gene and trimming were derived from the DNA, and the V and J assignments and clone size from that table. The table has more than 250,000 clones, 80% to 90% seen once; the top ten hold 1%. This receptor was identified in a man between 45 and 60 years old with active or convalescent COVID-19. The sample comprised peripheral blood. This rearrangement joins TRBV5-1 to TRBJ1-6, with a tentative D call TRBD1 (6 bases). The CDR3 sequence is CASSLMGGGSYNSPLHF. The CDR3, as DNA: TGCGCCAGCAGCTTGATGGGAGGGGGCTCCTATAATTCACCCCTCCACTTT.